The present TCR beta chain was sequenced within a study of T cell responses to AZD1222 COVID-19 vaccine. Study at large: Timing groups of about 4 and about 12 weeks for second doses were pooled.

Germline loops: CDR1 SGHRS, CDR2 YFSETQ. The CDR3 has 16 residues. The J segment lost 0 bases and the V segment lost 4 bases, leaving 5 bases of the junction unmatched. Findings of the study overall: Receipt of two AZD1222 doses was followed by a rise in Spike-specific TCR breadth and depth. Repertoire sampling occurred only after the peak T cell response.

TCRdb's copy holds only in-frame clones and misses some; the assay was immunoSEQ multiplex PCR. The sample shows over 100,000 clones, about 90% of them seen only once. This clone was recorded only once. Antigen: not known. This sequence joins TRBV5-1 and TRBJ2-3; 10 positions match TRBD2. The starting material was peripheral blood, obtained on day 0 of AZD1222 vaccination. The receptor was isolated from an adult in good health. In DNA, the CDR3 is TGCGCCAGCAGCGTAGGACTAGCGGCTAGCACAGATACGCAGTATTTT. Residues: CASSVGLAASTDTQYF.